The rows below give T cell receptor beta chains drawn from one sample of a study of radiation and T cells in renal cell carcinoma. The method was immunoSEQ multiplex PCR; TCRdb's version includes in-frame clones alone and lacks a portion of them. Of 150,000 to 160,000 clones listed, 87% are singletons. The sequencing here drew on blood, taken from a patient whose treatment included radiotherapy and nephrectomy. The receptors were sampled from a woman in her forties or fifties with renal cell carcinoma. Both conserved end residues are part of each CDR3. D genes are given only for firm matches. Clone size is shown for a subset of rows, as once, few, many or a class of expanded clone.

D: -
V: TRBV29-1
size: -
J: TRBJ2-5
DNA: TGCAGCGTTGTAAGCAGATACTCCCAAGAGACCCAGTACTTC
CDR3: CSVVSRYSQETQYF

D: -
V: TRBV13
size: once
J: TRBJ2-7
DNA: TGTGCCAGCAGCTTAGACTTTAACGAGCAGTACTTC
CDR3: CASSLDFNEQYF

D: -
V: TRBV19
size: -
J: TRBJ1-2
DNA: TGTGCCAGTATGGTCTCCGGGACTGCGTATCGAGTAAATGGCTACACCTTC
CDR3: CASMVSGTAYRVNGYTF

D: TRBD2
V: TRBV7-2
size: -
J: TRBJ2-7
DNA: TGTGCCAGCAGCCCCGGACTAGCGGGGGGGATTCCCTACGAGCAGTACTTC
CDR3: CASSPGLAGGIPYEQYF

D: -
V: TRBV9
size: -
J: TRBJ1-5
DNA: TGTGCCAGCAGCGTAGGTTCAGGGTATAGCAATCAGCCCCAGCATTTT
CDR3: CASSVGSGYSNQPQHF

D: TRBD2
V: TRBV18
size: -
J: TRBJ2-5
DNA: TGTGCCAGCTCACCCAGCGGGGGGGCCTTTGAGACCCAGTACTTC
CDR3: CASSPSGGAFETQYF

D: TRBD2
V: TRBV5-1
size: -
J: TRBJ2-7
DNA: TGCGCCAGCAGCGGTGGGAGCGGGGGGGATTCCTACGAGCAGTACTTC
CDR3: CASSGGSGGDSYEQYF

D: TRBD2
V: TRBV19
size: -
J: TRBJ2-5
DNA: TGTGCCAGTAGTAAGCCTGCGGGGGATTCCTCTGAAGAGACCCAGTACTTC
CDR3: CASSKPAGDSSEETQYF

D: TRBD1
V: TRBV19
size: -
J: TRBJ1-4
DNA: TGTGCCAGTAGTTCCGGACAGGGGAATGAAAAACTGTTTTTT
CDR3: CASSSGQGNEKLFF

D: TRBD2
V: TRBV11-3
size: -
J: TRBJ2-5
DNA: TGTGCCAGCTCCGGACTAGCAGGGGAGACCCAGTACTTC
CDR3: CASSGLAGETQYF

D: -
V: TRBV4-1
size: once
J: TRBJ1-5
DNA: TGCGCCAGCAGCCTTGGGGATACGGTTAATCAGCCCCAGCATTTT
CDR3: CASSLGDTVNQPQHF

D: -
V: TRBV19
size: -
J: TRBJ1-6
DNA: TGTGCCAGTAGGGACCCCGGACAGCCAGCTTATAATTCACCCCTCCACTTT
CDR3: CASRDPGQPAYNSPLHF

D: -
V: TRBV7-9
size: few
J: TRBJ2-3
DNA: TGTGCCAGCAGCTTAGTTAGGGGGGCGCGCACAGATACGCAGTATTTT
CDR3: CASSLVRGARTDTQYF

D: -
V: TRBV5-1
size: -
J: TRBJ2-3
DNA: TGCGCCAGCAGCCTGGACACAGATACGCAGTATTTT
CDR3: CASSLDTDTQYF

D: -
V: TRBV19
size: -
J: TRBJ1-1
DNA: TGTGCCAGTAGTACTCAGATGGGCACTGAAGCTTTCTTT
CDR3: CASSTQMGTEAFF

D: -
V: TRBV7-9
size: -
J: TRBJ2-6
DNA: TGTGCCAGCAGCGACGGACAGCCCCCCTCTGGGGCCAACGTCCTGACTTTC
CDR3: CASSDGQPPSGANVLTF

D: -
V: TRBV11-2
size: once
J: TRBJ1-1
DNA: TGTGCCAGCAGCTTAGACGTCAGGGAAGAAGCTTTCTTT
CDR3: CASSLDVREEAFF

D: TRBD2
V: TRBV6-6
size: -
J: TRBJ2-3
DNA: TGTGCCAGCAGAGGAACAGGCGGGGGTACGCAGTATTTT
CDR3: CASRGTGGGTQYF

D: -
V: TRBV5-4
size: -
J: TRBJ1-2
DNA: TGTGCCAGCCCGGCGCTCTCAGGAGATGGCTACACCTTC
CDR3: CASPALSGDGYTF

D: -
V: TRBV6-5
size: -
J: TRBJ1-1
DNA: TGTGCCAGCAGTTACTCGTTCTTGGGGGGCACTGAAGCTTTCTTT
CDR3: CASSYSFLGGTEAFF

D: -
V: TRBV11-2
size: -
J: TRBJ2-1
DNA: TGTGCCAGCAGCTTACGCAGGGGCGCCTACAATGAGCAGTTCTTC
CDR3: CASSLRRGAYNEQFF

D: -
V: TRBV7-2
size: -
J: TRBJ1-3
DNA: TGTGCCAGCAGCTTAGGGCGGAACACCATATATTTT
CDR3: CASSLGRNTIYF

D: -
V: TRBV18
size: -
J: TRBJ2-3
DNA: TGTGCCAGCTCACCAGTTGTTAGCACAGATACGCAGTATTTT
CDR3: CASSPVVSTDTQYF

D: TRBD1
V: TRBV6-5
size: -
J: TRBJ1-5
DNA: TGTGCCAGCAGCTCGGACAGGGGGCGGTTTCAGCCCCAGCATTTT
CDR3: CASSSDRGRFQPQHF

D: -
V: TRBV13
size: -
J: TRBJ2-7
DNA: TGTGCCAGCAGCTTAGGCCGGACAAATTCCTACGAGCAGTACTTC
CDR3: CASSLGRTNSYEQYF

D: TRBD1
V: TRBV7-2
size: -
J: TRBJ1-6
DNA: TGTGCCAGCAGTCTGACAGGGGGATCACCCCTCCACTTT
CDR3: CASSLTGGSPLHF

D: TRBD1
V: TRBV5-1
size: -
J: TRBJ1-4
DNA: TGCGCCAGCAGCTTGGTTACAGGGGGAGGTGAAAAACTGTTTTTT
CDR3: CASSLVTGGGEKLFF

D: -
V: TRBV14
size: -
J: TRBJ1-2
DNA: TGTGCCAGCAGCCAAGATCGGCCGGGGTTCGACGTGGGGATTCCTCACTACGGCTACACCTTC
CDR3: CASSQDRPGFDVGIPHYGYTF

D: TRBD1
V: TRBV5-5
size: -
J: TRBJ1-4
DNA: TGTGCCAGCAGCTTGTACGGGACAGGGGATGAAAAACTGTTTTTT
CDR3: CASSLYGTGDEKLFF

D: TRBD1
V: TRBV5-1
size: -
J: TRBJ2-1
DNA: TGCGCCAGCAGCTTGGAATGGCGGACGAGGGGGCATGAGCAGTTCTTC
CDR3: CASSLEWRTRGHEQFF

D: -
V: TRBV7-9
size: -
J: TRBJ1-2
DNA: TGTGCCAGCAGCTTGGATCGTATGGGTGGCTACACCTTC
CDR3: CASSLDRMGGYTF

D: TRBD1
V: TRBV19
size: -
J: TRBJ1-5
DNA: TGTGCCAGTACTACAGGGGTAGGCAATCAGCCCCAGCATTTT
CDR3: CASTTGVGNQPQHF

D: TRBD1
V: TRBV19
size: few
J: TRBJ1-1
DNA: TGTGCCAGTAGTGATATGACAGGGGGCAATACTGAAGCTTTCTTT
CDR3: CASSDMTGGNTEAFF

D: -
V: TRBV5-4
size: -
J: TRBJ1-1
DNA: TGTGCCAGCAGCTTATGGCAACCCAACACTGAAGCTTTCTTT
CDR3: CASSLWQPNTEAFF

D: TRBD2
V: TRBV19
size: -
J: TRBJ2-1
DNA: TGTGCCAGTAGGGCGATCCTAGCGGGGAGTGAGCAGTTCTTC
CDR3: CASRAILAGSEQFF

D: -
V: TRBV6-5
size: -
J: TRBJ1-2
DNA: TGTGCCAGCAGCTACTCTACAGCTAACTATGGCTACACCTTC
CDR3: CASSYSTANYGYTF

D: TRBD1
V: TRBV5-4
size: -
J: TRBJ1-3
DNA: TGTGCCAGCAGCTCCGGGACAGCCTCTGGAAACACCATATATTTT
CDR3: CASSSGTASGNTIYF

D: -
V: TRBV4-3
size: -
J: TRBJ2-7
DNA: TGCGCCAGCAGCCAAGATGGAGGGTTCGAGCAGTACTTC
CDR3: CASSQDGGFEQYF

D: TRBD2
V: TRBV5-1
size: -
J: TRBJ2-2
DNA: TGCGCCAGCAGCCCGCGGGGGACGAACACCGGGGAGCTGTTTTTT
CDR3: CASSPRGTNTGELFF

D: TRBD1
V: TRBV11-2
size: -
J: TRBJ1-2
DNA: TGTGCCAGCAGTTACGGACAGGGTAACTATGGCTACACCTTC
CDR3: CASSYGQGNYGYTF

D: -
V: TRBV9
size: few
J: TRBJ2-1
DNA: TGTGCCAGCAGCCGAGCAGGCTATGAGCAGTTCTTC
CDR3: CASSRAGYEQFF

D: -
V: TRBV29-1
size: -
J: TRBJ1-2
DNA: TGCAGCGTTGGGGGCGGCGGTTCCGAAAACGGCTACACCTTC
CDR3: CSVGGGGSENGYTF

D: TRBD1
V: TRBV27
size: -
J: TRBJ1-2
DNA: TGTGCCAGCAGTGGGGACAGGGGGCACCTCTATGGCTACACCTTC
CDR3: CASSGDRGHLYGYTF

D: TRBD1
V: TRBV27
size: -
J: TRBJ1-1
DNA: TGTGCCAGCAGTTTACCGCCGGGACAGCCAAACACTGAAGCTTTCTTT
CDR3: CASSLPPGQPNTEAFF

D: -
V: TRBV29-1
size: -
J: TRBJ2-3
DNA: TGCAGCGTTGAGGTCGCCGCAGATACGCAGTATTTT
CDR3: CSVEVAADTQYF

D: -
V: TRBV9
size: -
J: TRBJ2-2
DNA: TGTGCCAGCAGCGGACTGATCGCGAACACCGGGGAGCTGTTTTTT
CDR3: CASSGLIANTGELFF

D: TRBD1
V: TRBV29-1
size: -
J: TRBJ1-2
DNA: TGCAGCGTTGAAGAAGGGACAGGGAGACACTATGGCTACACCTTC
CDR3: CSVEEGTGRHYGYTF

D: -
V: TRBV9
size: -
J: TRBJ2-7
DNA: TGTGCCAGCAGCGTAGGTCCAGAAGTAAACGAGCAGTACTTC
CDR3: CASSVGPEVNEQYF

D: TRBD1
V: TRBV18
size: -
J: TRBJ1-4
DNA: TGTGCCAGCTCACCCGAGGGACAGGGGGCTCAGGTGTTTTTT
CDR3: CASSPEGQGAQVFF

D: -
V: TRBV5-4
size: -
J: TRBJ1-1
DNA: TGTGCCAGCAGCCAGGACAGCATTGAAGCTTTCTTT
CDR3: CASSQDSIEAFF

D: -
V: TRBV18
size: -
J: TRBJ1-1
DNA: TGTGCCAGCTCACCGTCGGGCAGGGGAGGGACTGAAGCTTTCTTT
CDR3: CASSPSGRGGTEAFF

D: -
V: TRBV7-2
size: -
J: TRBJ1-1
DNA: TGTGCCAGCAGCTTAGCCGGGGGCGCTGTCGCTGAAGCTTTCTTT
CDR3: CASSLAGGAVAEAFF

D: TRBD2
V: TRBV5-1
size: -
J: TRBJ2-3
DNA: TGCGCCAGCAGTTATAGCGGGGTAGAAACAGATACGCAGTATTTT
CDR3: CASSYSGVETDTQYF

D: -
V: TRBV7-6
size: -
J: TRBJ2-3
DNA: TGTGCCAGCAGCCTAGGGGCTTGGACCGTTAGCTTCACAGATACGCAGTATTTT
CDR3: CASSLGAWTVSFTDTQYF

D: TRBD1
V: TRBV6-5
size: -
J: TRBJ2-3
DNA: TGTGCCAGCAGCGATGACAGGGTTACAGATACGCAGTATTTT
CDR3: CASSDDRVTDTQYF

D: -
V: TRBV5-6
size: -
J: TRBJ2-5
DNA: TGTGCCAGCAGCGGCGTACAGGGGAGGGAGACCCAGTACTTC
CDR3: CASSGVQGRETQYF

D: TRBD1
V: TRBV6-1
size: -
J: TRBJ1-6
DNA: TGTGCCAGCAGTGAAGCCGGGACAGGTAGTATTTCACCCCTCCACTTT
CDR3: CASSEAGTGSISPLHF

D: TRBD2
V: TRBV7-2
size: -
J: TRBJ2-3
DNA: TGTGCCAGCAGCCGCCGACTAGCGGGGGTGGCAGATACGCAGTATTTT
CDR3: CASSRRLAGVADTQYF

D: -
V: TRBV2
size: -
J: TRBJ1-3
DNA: TGTGCCTGTTGGGACGGCCTCTCTACCCTCTCTGGAAACACCATATATTTT
CDR3: CACWDGLSTLSGNTIYF